What follows describes a single TCR beta chain. The antigen is undetermined. The data were produced by immunoSEQ multiplex PCR, yet TCRdb's version contains in-frame clones alone and is incomplete. The table shows roughly 130,000 clones, with more than 85% occurring only once. The record originates from a study of cytotoxic CD8 clonotypes in ibrutinib-treated CLL. For the study at large: A mean of about 240,000 productive templates and tens of thousands of productive rearrangements was obtained per sample.

Overall study findings and caveats: Sampling schedules were unmatched across sustained-remission and progressing patients. Public clonotypes showed up rarely, and on treatment they shrank or held steady.

This CDR3 comprises 16 residues. The germline V gene encodes CDR1 SGDLS and CDR2 YYNGEE. With 0 bases removed from V and 1 base from J, the gap between germline ends came to 13 bases. The receptor comes from a human donor with chronic lymphocytic leukemia. This chain connects TRBV9 to TRBJ2-5, with D possibly being TRBD2 (6 bases). The sample was PBMCs, taken after 12 months of ibrutinib treatment. CDR3 loop: CASSVVASAFQETQYF. The CDR3 nucleotides are TGTGCCAGCAGCGTAGTGGCTAGCGCTTTCCAAGAGACCCAGTACTTC.